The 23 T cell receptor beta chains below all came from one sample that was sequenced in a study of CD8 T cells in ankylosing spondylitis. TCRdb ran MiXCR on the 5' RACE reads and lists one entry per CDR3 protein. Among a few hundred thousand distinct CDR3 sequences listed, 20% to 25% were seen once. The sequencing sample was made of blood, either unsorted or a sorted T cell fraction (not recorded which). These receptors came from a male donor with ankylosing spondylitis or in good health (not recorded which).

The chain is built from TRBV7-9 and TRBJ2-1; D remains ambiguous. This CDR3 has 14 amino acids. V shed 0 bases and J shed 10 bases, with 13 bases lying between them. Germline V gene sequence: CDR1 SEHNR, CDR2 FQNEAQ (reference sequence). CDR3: CASSLANLWPEQFF. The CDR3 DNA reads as TGTGCCAGCAGCTTAGCAAATTTATGGCCCGAGCAGTTCTTC. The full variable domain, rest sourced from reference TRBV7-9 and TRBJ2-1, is DTGVSQNPRHKITKRGQNVTFRCDPISEHNRLYWYRQTLGQGPEFLTYFQNEAQLEKSRLLSDRFSAERPKGSFSTLEIQRTEQGDSAMYLCASSLANLWPEQFFGPGTRLTVL.

CDR3 protein: CSARGLAGGPPGNIQYF. The CDR3 bases are TGCAGTGCTAGAGGTCTAGCGGGGGGCCCTCCGGGAAACATTCAGTACTTC. V is TRBV20-1 and J is TRBJ2-4; 11 nucleotides line up with TRBD2. V dropped 1 base and J dropped 6; count of bases not matched to a gene: 11. CDR3 length: 17 residues. Germline V gene lookup returns CDR1 DFQATT and CDR2 SNEGSKA (reference sequence).

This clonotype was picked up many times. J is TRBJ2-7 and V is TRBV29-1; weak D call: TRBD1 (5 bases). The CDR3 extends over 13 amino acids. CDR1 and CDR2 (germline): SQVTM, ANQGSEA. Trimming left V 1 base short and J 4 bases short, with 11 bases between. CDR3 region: CSVEAGSMYEQYF. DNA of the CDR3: TGCAGCGTTGAAGCAGGGTCGATGTACGAGCAGTACTTC.

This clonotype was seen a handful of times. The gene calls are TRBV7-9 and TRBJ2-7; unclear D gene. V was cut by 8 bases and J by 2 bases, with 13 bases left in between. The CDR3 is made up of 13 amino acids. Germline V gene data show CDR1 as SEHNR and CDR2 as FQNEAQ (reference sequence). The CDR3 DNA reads TGTGCCAGCCGTTCAGCCCAAACCTACGAGCAGTACTTC. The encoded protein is CASRSAQTYEQYF. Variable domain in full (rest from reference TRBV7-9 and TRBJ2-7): DTGVSQNPRHKITKRGQNVTFRCDPISEHNRLYWYRQTLGQGPEFLTYFQNEAQLEKSRLLSDRFSAERPKGSFSTLEIQRTEQGDSAMYLCASRSAQTYEQYFGPGTRLTVT.

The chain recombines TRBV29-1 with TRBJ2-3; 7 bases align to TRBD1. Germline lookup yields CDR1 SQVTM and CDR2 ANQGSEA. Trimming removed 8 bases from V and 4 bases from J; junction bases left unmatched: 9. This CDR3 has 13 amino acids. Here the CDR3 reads CSLKTGHADTQYF. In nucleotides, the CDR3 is TGCAGCCTAAAGACAGGGCACGCAGATACGCAGTATTTT.

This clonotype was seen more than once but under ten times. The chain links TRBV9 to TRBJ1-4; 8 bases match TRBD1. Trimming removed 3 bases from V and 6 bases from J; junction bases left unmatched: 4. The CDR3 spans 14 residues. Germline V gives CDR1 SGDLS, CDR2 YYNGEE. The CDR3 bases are TGTGCCAGCAGCGGGGGACAGGATCATGAAAAACTGTTTTTT. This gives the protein CASSGGQDHEKLFF. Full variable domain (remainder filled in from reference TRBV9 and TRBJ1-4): DSGVTQTPKHLITATGQRVTLRCSPRSGDLSVYWYQQSLDQGLQFLIQYYNGEERAKGNILERFSAQQFPDLHSELNLSSLELGDSALYFCASSGGQDHEKLFFGSGTQLSVL.

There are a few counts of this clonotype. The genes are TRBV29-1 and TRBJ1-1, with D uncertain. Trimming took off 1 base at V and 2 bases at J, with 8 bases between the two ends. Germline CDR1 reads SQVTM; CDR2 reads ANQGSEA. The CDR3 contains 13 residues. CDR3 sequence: CSVEGSPNTEAFF. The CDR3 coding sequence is TGCAGCGTTGAAGGATCACCTAACACTGAAGCTTTCTTT.

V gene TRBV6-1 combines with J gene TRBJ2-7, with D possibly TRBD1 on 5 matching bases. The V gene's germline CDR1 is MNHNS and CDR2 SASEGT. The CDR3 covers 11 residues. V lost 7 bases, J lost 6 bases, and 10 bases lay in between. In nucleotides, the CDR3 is TGTGCCAGCATTGGGGCAGGCGAGCAGTACTTC. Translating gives CASIGAGEQYF.

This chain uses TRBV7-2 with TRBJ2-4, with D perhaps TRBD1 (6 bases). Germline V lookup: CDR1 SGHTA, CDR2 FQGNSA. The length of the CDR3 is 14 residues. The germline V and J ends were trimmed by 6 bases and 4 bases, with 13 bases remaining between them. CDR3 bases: TGTGCCAGCAGACGGACAGACAATAAAAACATTCAGTACTTC. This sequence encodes CASRRTDNKNIQYF.

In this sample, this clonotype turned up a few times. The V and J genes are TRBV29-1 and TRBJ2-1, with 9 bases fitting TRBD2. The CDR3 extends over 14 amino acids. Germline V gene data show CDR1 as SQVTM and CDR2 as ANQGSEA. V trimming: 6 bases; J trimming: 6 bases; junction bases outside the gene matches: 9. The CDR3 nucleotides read TGCAGCGTATCTCTAGCGGGGTTAGGCAATGAGCAGTTCTTC. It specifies CSVSLAGLGNEQFF.

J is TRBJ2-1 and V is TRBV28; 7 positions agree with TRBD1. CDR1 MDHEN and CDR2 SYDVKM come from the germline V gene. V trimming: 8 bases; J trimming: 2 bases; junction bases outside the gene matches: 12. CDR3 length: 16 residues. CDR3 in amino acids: CASRGQGGRPYNEQFF. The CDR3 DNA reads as TGTGCCAGCCGGGGTCAAGGGGGCCGTCCCTACAATGAGCAGTTCTTC.

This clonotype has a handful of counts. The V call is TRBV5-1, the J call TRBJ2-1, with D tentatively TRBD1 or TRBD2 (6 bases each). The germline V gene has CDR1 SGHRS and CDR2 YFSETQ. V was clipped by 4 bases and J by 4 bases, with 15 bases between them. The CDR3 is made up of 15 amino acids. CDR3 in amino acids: CASSALLGGYNEQFF. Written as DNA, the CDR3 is TGCGCCAGCAGCGCGTTATTAGGGGGGTACAATGAGCAGTTCTTC.

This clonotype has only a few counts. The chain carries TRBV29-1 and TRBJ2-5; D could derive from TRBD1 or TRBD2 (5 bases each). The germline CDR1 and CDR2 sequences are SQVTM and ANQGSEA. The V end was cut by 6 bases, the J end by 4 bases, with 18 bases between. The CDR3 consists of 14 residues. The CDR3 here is CSVYAGTRGETQYF. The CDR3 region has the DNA TGCAGCGTCTACGCCGGGACCCGGGGAGAGACCCAGTACTTC.

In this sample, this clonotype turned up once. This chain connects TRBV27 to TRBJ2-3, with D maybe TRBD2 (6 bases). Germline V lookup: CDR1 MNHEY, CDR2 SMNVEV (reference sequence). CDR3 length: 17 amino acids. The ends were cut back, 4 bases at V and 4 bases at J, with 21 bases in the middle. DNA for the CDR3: TGTGCCAGCAGTTCCGAAACCGAGGGACTCGGGTCAGATACGCAGTATTTT. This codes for CASSSETEGLGSDTQYF.

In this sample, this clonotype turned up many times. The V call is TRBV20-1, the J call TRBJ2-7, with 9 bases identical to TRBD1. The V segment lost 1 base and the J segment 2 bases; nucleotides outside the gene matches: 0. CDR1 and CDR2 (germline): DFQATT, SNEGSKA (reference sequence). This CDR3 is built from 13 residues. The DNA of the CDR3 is TGCAGTGCTAGAGGACAGGGGGCCTACGAGCAGTACTTC. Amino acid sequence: CSARGQGAYEQYF.

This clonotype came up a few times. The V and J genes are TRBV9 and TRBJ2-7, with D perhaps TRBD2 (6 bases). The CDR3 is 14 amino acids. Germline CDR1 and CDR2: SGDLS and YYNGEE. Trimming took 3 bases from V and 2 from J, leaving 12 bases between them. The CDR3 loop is CASSGGGEPYEQYF. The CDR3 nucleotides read TGTGCCAGCAGCGGAGGCGGGGAACCCTACGAGCAGTACTTC.

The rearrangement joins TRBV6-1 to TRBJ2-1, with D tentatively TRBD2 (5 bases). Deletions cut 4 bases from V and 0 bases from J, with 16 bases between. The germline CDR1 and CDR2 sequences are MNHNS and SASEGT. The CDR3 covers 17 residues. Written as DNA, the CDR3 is TGTGCCAGCAGTGCCAGTGGACTCGGCAGCTCCTACAATGAGCAGTTCTTC. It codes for CASSASGLGSSYNEQFF.

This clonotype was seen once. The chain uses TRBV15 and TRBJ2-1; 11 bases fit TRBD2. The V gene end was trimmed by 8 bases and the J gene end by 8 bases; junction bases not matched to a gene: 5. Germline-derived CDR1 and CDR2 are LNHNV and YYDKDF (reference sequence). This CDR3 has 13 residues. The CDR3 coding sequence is TGTGCCACCGAGGCTAGCGGGGGGTATGAGCAGTTCTTC. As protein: CATEASGGYEQFF.

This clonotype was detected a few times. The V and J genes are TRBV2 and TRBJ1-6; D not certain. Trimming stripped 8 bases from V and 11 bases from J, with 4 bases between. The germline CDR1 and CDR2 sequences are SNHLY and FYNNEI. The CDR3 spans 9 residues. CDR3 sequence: CASGPPLHF. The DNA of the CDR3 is TGTGCCAGCGGCCCACCCCTCCACTTT.

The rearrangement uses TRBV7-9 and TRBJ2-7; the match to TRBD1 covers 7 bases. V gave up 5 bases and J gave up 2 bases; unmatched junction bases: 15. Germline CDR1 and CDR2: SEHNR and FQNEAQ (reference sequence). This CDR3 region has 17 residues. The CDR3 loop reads CASSTRDSHIFAYEQYF. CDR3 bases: TGTGCCAGCAGCACCCGGGACAGCCATATATTCGCCTACGAGCAGTACTTC.

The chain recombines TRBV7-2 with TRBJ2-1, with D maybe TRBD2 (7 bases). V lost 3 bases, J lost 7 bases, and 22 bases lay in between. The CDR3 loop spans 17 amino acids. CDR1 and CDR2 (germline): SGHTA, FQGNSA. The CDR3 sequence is CASSFPTGGGVGNEQFF. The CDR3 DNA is TGTGCCAGCAGCTTCCCGACGGGGGGCGGGGTGGGAAATGAGCAGTTCTTC. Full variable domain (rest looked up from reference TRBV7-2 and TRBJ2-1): GAGVSQSPSNKVTEKGKDVELRCDPISGHTALYWYRQSLGQGLEFLIYFQGNSAPDKSGLPSDRFSAERTGGSVSTLTIQRTQQEDSAVYLCASSFPTGGGVGNEQFFGPGTRLTVL.

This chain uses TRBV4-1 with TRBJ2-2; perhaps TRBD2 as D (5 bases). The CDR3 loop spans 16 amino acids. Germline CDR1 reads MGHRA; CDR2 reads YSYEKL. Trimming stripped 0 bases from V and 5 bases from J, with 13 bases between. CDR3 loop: CASSQEVGWETGELFF. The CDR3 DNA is TGCGCCAGCAGCCAAGAGGTGGGGTGGGAGACCGGGGAGCTGTTTTTT.

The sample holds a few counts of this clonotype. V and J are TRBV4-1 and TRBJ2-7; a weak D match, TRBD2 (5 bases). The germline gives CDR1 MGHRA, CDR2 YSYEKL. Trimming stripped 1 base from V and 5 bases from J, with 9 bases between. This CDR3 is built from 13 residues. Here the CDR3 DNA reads TGCGCCAGCAGCCAAGTGGGGAGCGACGAGCAGTACTTC. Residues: CASSQVGSDEQYF.